The present TCR beta chain was sequenced within a study of T cell responses to AZD1222 COVID-19 vaccine. Between the trimmed V and J ends, which lost 4 bases and 3 bases, there was a span of 8 bases. The CDR3 spans 13 residues. The germline V gene encodes CDR1 LNHDA and CDR2 SQIVND (reference sequence). The protocol was immunoSEQ multiplex PCR, while the TCRdb copy is restricted to in-frame clones and leaves out a portion. Of 85,000 to 130,000 clones in the sample, approximately 90% were seen once. This clonotype originated in an adult in good health. J is TRBJ2-3 and V is TRBV19; D possibly corresponds to TRBD2 (6 bases). Here the sequenced sample was peripheral blood, taken on day 0 of AZD1222 vaccination. In nucleotides, the CDR3 is TGTGCCAGTAGTACGGGGGATACAGATACGCAGTATTTT. Amino acid sequence: CASSTGDTDTQYF. The variable domain in full, completed from reference TRBV19 and TRBJ2-3, reads DGGITQSPKYLFRKEGQNVTLSCEQNLNHDAMYWYRQDPGQGLRLIYYSQIVNDFQKGDIAEGYSVSREKKESFPLTVTSAQKNPTAFYLCASSTGDTDTQYFGPGTRLTVL.